The 8 T cell receptor beta chains in this list originate from one sample, sequenced in a study of OX40 agonist ivuxolimab in advanced cancers. The library was prepared using the immunoSEQ multiplex PCR assay. TCRdb obtained this table from immuneACCESS and retained in-frame rearrangements with V and J assigned. These tables miss some clones; where compared with another copy, unresolved V genes account for less than half of the shortfall, and the remainder is unexplained. This sample lists roughly 58,000 clones; 87% were detected once. Around 0.76% of the sample is taken by the ten largest. The sample in question was CD4+ or CD8+ T cells sorted from blood, obtained in a trial of the OX40 agonist ivuxolimab. These receptors came from an adult with an advanced solid tumor such as melanoma, head and neck, liver or kidney cancer.

This chain joins TRBV11-2 and TRBJ2-7; possibly TRBD1 or TRBD2 for D (5 bases each). The CDR3 covers 14 residues. Germline CDR1 is SGHAT and CDR2 is FQNNGV. Trimming cost V 5 bases and J 3 bases, with 14 bases left between them. This chain's CDR3 is CASSPPGRNYEQYF. The CDR3 DNA reads TGTGCCAGCAGCCCCCCAGGGAGAAACTACGAGCAGTACTTC.

CDR3 protein: CASSLGTDNTEAFF. CDR3 nucleotide sequence: TGCGCCAGTTCTCTCGGGACAGATAACACTGAAGCTTTCTTT. The chain links TRBV10-1 to TRBJ1-1, with TRBD1 matching over 7 bases. There are 14 residues in the CDR3. Germline CDR1 reads WNHNN; CDR2 reads SYGVQD (reference sequence). V was clipped by 9 bases and J by 2 bases; unmatched bases: 9.

V and J are TRBV14 and TRBJ2-1; 10 bases are a match to TRBD2. This CDR3 contains 14 residues. The germline CDR1 and CDR2 sequences are SGHDN and FVKESK. With V trimmed by 3 bases and J by 8 bases, 4 bases remained unmatched. The CDR3 here is CASSHIAGGDEQFF. The CDR3 DNA reads TGTGCCAGCAGCCACATAGCGGGGGGTGATGAGCAGTTCTTC.

The chain has TRBV5-1 and TRBJ1-5; D unclear. Trimming took off 9 bases at V and 2 bases at J, with 15 bases between the two ends. Germline loops: CDR1 SGHRS, CDR2 YFSETQ. The CDR3 contains 14 residues. CDR3 nucleotide sequence: TGCGCCACTCCGGGCCCCCCCTGCAATCAGCCCCAGCATTTT. Its protein product is CATPGPPCNQPQHF.

V usage is TRBV9 and J usage is TRBJ1-5; D unclear. The CDR3 length is 14 residues. Germline V gene lookup returns CDR1 SGDLS and CDR2 YYNGEE. V lost 0 bases, J lost 0 bases, and 4 bases lay in between. In nucleotides, the CDR3 is TGTGCCAGCAGCGTAGGGGATAGCAATCAGCCCCAGCATTTT. It is translated as CASSVGDSNQPQHF.

This chain joins TRBV15 and TRBJ2-7; perhaps TRBD2 as D (5 bases). With 3 bases removed from V and 0 bases from J, the gap between germline ends came to 6 bases. CDR3 length: 13 residues. CDR1 is LNHNV, CDR2 YYDKDF, per germline (reference sequence). The CDR3 is CATSRDFSYEQYF. The CDR3, as DNA: TGTGCCACCAGCAGGGACTTCTCCTACGAGCAGTACTTC.

The V gene is TRBV2, the J gene TRBJ2-6, with D unresolved. The CDR3 is 14 amino acids. Germline CDR1 SNHLY, CDR2 FYNNEI. V was cut by 7 bases and J by 1 base, with 8 bases left in between. The DNA of the CDR3 is TGTGCCAGCACGGGTGGGTCTGGGGCCAACGTCCTGACTTTC. Translation: CASTGGSGANVLTF.

The chain combines TRBV30 with TRBJ1-5; D remains ambiguous. The CDR3 length is 13 residues. V was shortened by 4 bases and J by 6 bases, with 13 bases between the two germline ends. The germline V gene encodes CDR1 GTSNPN and CDR2 SVGIG (reference sequence). In DNA form, the CDR3 reads TGTGCCTGGACCGACGGGGTAGGTCAGCCCCAGCATTTT. Translating gives CAWTDGVGQPQHF. The full variable domain, completed using reference TRBV30 and TRBJ1-5, is SQTIHQWPATLVQPVGSPLSLECTVEGTSNPNLYWYRQAAGRGLQLLFYSVGIGQISSEVPQNLSASRPQDRQFILSSKKLLLSDSGFYLCAWTDGVGQPQHFGDGTRLSIL.